This T cell receptor (beta chain) comes out of a study of blood T cell repertoires in COVID-19. Looking at the study overall: Researchers got acute and convalescent COVID-19 samples from the United States, Italy and Spain.

Assay: immunoSEQ multiplex PCR; the TCRdb copy retains only in-frame clones and omits some. Of 200,000 to 250,000 clones in the sample, about nine tenths were seen once. This CDR3 has 13 residues. Germline V gene lookup returns CDR1 GTSNPN and CDR2 SVGIG (reference sequence). V shed 5 bases and J shed 10 bases, with 15 bases lying between them. The specimen sequenced was peripheral blood. V usage is TRBV30 and J usage is TRBJ1-6; D is perhaps TRBD1 (6 bases). The TCR sequence derives from a man aged 25 to 40 with COVID-19, enrolled during active disease. CDR3: CAWGDKEWSPLHF. Written as DNA, the CDR3 is TGTGCCTGGGGGGACAAAGAGTGGTCACCCCTCCACTTT. The full variable domain, completed using reference TRBV30 and TRBJ1-6, is SQTIHQWPATLVQPVGSPLSLECTVEGTSNPNLYWYRQAAGRGLQLLFYSVGIGQISSEVPQNLSASRPQDRQFILSSKKLLLSDSGFYLCAWGDKEWSPLHFGNGTRLTVT.